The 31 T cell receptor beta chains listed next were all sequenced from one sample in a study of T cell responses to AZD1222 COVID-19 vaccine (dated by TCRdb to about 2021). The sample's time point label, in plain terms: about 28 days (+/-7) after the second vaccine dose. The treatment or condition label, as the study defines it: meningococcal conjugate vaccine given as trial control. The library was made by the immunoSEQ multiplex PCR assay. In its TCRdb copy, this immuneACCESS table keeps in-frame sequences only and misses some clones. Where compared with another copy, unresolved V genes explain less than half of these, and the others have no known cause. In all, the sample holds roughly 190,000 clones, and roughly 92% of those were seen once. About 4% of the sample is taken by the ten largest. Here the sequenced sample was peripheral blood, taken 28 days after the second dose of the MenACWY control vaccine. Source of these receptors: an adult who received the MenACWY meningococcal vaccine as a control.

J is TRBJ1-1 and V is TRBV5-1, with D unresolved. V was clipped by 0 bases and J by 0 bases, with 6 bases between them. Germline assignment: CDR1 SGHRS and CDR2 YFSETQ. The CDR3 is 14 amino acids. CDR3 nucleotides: TGCGCCAGCAGCTTGGTTGATTTGAACACTGAAGCTTTCTTT. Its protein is CASSLVDLNTEAFF.

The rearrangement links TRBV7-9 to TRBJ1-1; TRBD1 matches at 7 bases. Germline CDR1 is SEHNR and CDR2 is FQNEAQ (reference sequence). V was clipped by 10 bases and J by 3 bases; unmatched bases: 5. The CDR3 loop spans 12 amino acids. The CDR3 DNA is TGTGCCACGACAGGGTCTGACACTGAAGCTTTCTTT. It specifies CATTGSDTEAFF.

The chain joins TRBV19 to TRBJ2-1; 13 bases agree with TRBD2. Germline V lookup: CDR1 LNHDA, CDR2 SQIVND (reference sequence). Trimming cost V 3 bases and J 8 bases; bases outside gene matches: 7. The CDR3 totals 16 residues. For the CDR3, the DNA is TGTGCCAGTAGTATTCCTGGGACTAGCGGGAAGTATGAGCAGTTCTTC. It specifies CASSIPGTSGKYEQFF.

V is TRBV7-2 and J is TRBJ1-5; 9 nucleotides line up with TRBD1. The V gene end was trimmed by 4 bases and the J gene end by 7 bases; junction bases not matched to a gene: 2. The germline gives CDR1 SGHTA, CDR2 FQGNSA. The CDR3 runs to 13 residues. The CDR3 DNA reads TGTGCCAGCAGCTGGACAGGGGAGCAGCCCCAGCATTTT. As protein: CASSWTGEQPQHF.

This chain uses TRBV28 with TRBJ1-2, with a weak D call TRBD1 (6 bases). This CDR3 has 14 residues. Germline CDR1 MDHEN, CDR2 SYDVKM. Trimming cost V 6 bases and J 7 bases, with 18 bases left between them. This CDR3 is CASSRPDRVGGYTF. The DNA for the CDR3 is TGTGCCAGCAGCCGACCGGACAGAGTGGGTGGCTACACCTTC.

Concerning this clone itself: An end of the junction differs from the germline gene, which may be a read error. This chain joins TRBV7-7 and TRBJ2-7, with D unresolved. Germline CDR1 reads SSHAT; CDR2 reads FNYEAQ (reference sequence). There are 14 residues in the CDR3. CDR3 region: CASSLDSQGGEQYF. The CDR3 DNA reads TGTGCTAGCAGCTTAGACTCCCAAGGCGGCGAGCAGTACTTC. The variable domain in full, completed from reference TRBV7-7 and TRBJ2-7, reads GAGVSQSPRYKVTKRGQDVTLRCDPISSHATLYWYQQALGQGPEFLTYFNYEAQPDKSGLPSDRFSAERPEGSISTLTIQRTEQRDSAMYRCASSLDSQGGEQYFGPGTRLTVT.

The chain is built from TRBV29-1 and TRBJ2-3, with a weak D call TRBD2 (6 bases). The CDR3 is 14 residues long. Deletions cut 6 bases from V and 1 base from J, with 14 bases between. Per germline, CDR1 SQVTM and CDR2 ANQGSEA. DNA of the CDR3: TGCAGCGTCGTTAGCGGTGTTGGCACAGATACGCAGTATTTT. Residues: CSVVSGVGTDTQYF.

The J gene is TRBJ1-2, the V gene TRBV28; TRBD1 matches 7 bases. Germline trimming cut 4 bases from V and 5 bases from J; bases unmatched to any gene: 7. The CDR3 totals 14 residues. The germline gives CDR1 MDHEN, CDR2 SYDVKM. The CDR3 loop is CASSSGTELYGYTF. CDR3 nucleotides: TGTGCCAGCAGTTCCGGGACAGAACTGTATGGCTACACCTTC.

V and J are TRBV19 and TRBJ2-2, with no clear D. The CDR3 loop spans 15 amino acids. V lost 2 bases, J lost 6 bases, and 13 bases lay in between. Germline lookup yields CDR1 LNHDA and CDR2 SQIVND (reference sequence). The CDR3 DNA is TGTGCCAGTAGTATAAGGGCCAGGAGCTCCGGGGAGCTGTTTTTT. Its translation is CASSIRARSSGELFF.

The CDR3 DNA is TGTGCCAGCAGCGTAGAAAGGGATTCTTTTCGTGGCTACACCTTC. It specifies CASSVERDSFRGYTF. The chain uses TRBV9 and TRBJ1-2; D call uncertain. The V gene lost 0 bases and the J gene lost 7 bases, with 16 bases spanning the gap. Looked up from germline, CDR1 is SGDLS and CDR2 is YYNGEE. This CDR3 comprises 15 residues.

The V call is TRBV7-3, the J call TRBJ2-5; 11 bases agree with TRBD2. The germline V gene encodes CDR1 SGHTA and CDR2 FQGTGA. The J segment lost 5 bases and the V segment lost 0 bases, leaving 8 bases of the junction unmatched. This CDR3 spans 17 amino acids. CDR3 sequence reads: CASSLTPIAGGRETQYF. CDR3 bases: TGTGCCAGCAGCTTAACCCCGATAGCGGGAGGGCGGGAGACCCAGTACTTC.

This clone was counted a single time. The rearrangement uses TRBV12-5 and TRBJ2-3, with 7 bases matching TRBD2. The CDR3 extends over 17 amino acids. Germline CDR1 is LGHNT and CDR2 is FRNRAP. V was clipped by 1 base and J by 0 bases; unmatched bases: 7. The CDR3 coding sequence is TGTGCTAGTGGTTTGGGAACTAGCGTACATAGCACAGATACGCAGTATTTT. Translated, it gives CASGLGTSVHSTDTQYF.

The CDR3 nucleotides read TGTGCCAGCAGCGGTTCCTTAGGGGGTTGGGGTGAGCAGTTCTTC. Protein sequence: CASSGSLGGWGEQFF. The chain carries TRBV2 and TRBJ2-1; tentatively, D is TRBD1 (6 bases). Germline CDR1 reads SNHLY; CDR2 reads FYNNEI. CDR3 length equals 15 residues. V lost 6 bases and J 9 bases, leaving 21 bases between the germline ends.

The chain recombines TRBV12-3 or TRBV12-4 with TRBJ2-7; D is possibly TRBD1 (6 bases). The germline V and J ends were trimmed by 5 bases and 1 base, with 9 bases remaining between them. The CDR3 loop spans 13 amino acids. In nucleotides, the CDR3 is TGTGCCAGCAGTCCTGGACAGTCCTACGAGCAGTACTTC. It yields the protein CASSPGQSYEQYF.

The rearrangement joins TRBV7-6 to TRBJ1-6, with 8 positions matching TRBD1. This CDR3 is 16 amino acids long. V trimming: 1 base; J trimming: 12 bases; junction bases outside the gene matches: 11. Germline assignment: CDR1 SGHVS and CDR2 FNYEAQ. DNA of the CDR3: TGTGCCAGCAGCTTAGTTCAAGGACAGGGAAGCGGACCCCTCCACTTT. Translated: CASSLVQGQGSGPLHF.

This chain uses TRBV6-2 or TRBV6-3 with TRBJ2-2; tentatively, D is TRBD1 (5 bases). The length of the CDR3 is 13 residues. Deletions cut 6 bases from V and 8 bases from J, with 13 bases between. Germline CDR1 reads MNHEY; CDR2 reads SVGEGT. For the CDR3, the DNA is TGTGCCAGCAGCTTCAGCCAGGGAGGGGAGCTGTTTTTT. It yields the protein CASSFSQGGELFF.

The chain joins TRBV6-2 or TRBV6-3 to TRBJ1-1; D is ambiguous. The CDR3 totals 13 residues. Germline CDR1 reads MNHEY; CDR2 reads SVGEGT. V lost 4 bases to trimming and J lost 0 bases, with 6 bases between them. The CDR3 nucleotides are TGTGCCAGCAGTTTGAAGATGAACACTGAAGCTTTCTTT. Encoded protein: CASSLKMNTEAFF.

This chain's CDR3 is CASSDRALGYTF. The CDR3 DNA reads TGTGCCAGCAGCGATCGGGCCCTCGGCTACACCTTC. The rearrangement joins TRBV9 to TRBJ1-2; D call uncertain. Germline CDR1 reads SGDLS; CDR2 reads YYNGEE. The CDR3 has 12 amino acids. Trimming shortened V by 3 bases and J by 8 bases, and 11 bases separated the two germline ends.

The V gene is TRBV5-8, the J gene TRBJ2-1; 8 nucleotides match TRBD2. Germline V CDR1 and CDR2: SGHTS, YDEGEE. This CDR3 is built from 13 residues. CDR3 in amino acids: CGTHSGNYNEQFF. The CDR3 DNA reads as TGTGGTACACATAGCGGGAATTACAATGAGCAGTTCTTC.

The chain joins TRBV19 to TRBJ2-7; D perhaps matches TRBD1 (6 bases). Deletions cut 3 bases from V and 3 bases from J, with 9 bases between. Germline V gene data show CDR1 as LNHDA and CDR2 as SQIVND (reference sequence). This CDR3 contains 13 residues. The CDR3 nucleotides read TGTGCCAGTAGTATTGGGGACATCTACGAGCAGTACTTC. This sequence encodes CASSIGDIYEQYF. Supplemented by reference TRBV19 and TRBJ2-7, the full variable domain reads DGGITQSPKYLFRKEGQNVTLSCEQNLNHDAMYWYRQDPGQGLRLIYYSQIVNDFQKGDIAEGYSVSREKKESFPLTVTSAQKNPTAFYLCASSIGDIYEQYFGPGTRLTVT.

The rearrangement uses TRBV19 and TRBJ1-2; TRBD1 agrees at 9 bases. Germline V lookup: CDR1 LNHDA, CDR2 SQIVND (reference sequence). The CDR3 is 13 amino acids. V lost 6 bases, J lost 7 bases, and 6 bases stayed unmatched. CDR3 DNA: TGTGCCAGTAGGCGGGACAGGGTTGCTGGCTACACCTTC. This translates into CASRRDRVAGYTF.

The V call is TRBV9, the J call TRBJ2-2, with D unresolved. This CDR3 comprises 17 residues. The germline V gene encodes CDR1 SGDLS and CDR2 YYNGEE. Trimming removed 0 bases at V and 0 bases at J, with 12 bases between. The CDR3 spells CASSVARAAANTGELFF. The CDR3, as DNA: TGTGCCAGCAGCGTAGCTAGGGCGGCGGCGAACACCGGGGAGCTGTTTTTT.

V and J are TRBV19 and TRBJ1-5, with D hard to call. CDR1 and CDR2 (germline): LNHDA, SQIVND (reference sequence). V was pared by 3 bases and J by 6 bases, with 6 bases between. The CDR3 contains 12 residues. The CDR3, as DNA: TGTGCCAGTAGTATGGCAAGTCAGCCCCAGCATTTT. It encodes CASSMASQPQHF.

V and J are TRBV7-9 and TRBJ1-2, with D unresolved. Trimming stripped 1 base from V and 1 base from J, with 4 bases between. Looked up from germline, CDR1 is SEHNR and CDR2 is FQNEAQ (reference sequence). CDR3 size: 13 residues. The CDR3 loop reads CASSLGFNYGYTF. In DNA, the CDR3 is TGTGCCAGCAGCTTAGGCTTTAACTATGGCTACACCTTC.

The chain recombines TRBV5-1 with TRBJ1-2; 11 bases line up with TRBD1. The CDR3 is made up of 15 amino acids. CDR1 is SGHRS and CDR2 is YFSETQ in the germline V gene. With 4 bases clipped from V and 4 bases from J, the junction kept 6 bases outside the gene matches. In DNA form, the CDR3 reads TGCGCCAGCAGCCCGGACAGGGGGCTAGGCTATGGCTACACCTTC. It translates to CASSPDRGLGYGYTF.

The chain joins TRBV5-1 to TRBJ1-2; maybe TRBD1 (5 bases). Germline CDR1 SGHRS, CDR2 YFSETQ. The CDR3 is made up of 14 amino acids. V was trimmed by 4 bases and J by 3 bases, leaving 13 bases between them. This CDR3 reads CASSLGPGDYGYTF. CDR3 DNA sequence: TGCGCCAGCAGCCTGGGGCCGGGAGACTATGGCTACACCTTC.

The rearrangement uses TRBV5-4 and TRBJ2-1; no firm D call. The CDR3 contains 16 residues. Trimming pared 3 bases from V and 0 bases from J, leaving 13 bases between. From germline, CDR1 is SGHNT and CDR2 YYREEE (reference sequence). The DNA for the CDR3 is TGTGCCAGCAGCTCCGCTGCCGGAAGCTCCTACAATGAGCAGTTCTTC. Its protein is CASSSAAGSSYNEQFF.

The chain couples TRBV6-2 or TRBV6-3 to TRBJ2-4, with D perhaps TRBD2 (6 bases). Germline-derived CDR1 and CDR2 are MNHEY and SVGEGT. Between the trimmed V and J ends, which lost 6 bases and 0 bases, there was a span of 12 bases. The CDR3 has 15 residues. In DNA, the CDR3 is TGTGCCAGCAGCCACCCCGGGGGAGCCAAAAACATTCAGTACTTC. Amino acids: CASSHPGGAKNIQYF.

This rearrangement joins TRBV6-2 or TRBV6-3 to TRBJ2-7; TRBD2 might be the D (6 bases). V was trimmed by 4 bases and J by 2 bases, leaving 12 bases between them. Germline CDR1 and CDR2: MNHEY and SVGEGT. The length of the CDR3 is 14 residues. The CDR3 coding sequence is TGTGCCAGCAGTTCCCCTAGCGAAACCTACGAGCAGTACTTC. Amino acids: CASSSPSETYEQYF.

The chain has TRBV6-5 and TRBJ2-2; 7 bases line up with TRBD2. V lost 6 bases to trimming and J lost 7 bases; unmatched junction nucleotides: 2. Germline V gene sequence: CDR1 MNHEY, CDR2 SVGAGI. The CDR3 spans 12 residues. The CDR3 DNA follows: TGTGCCAGCAGACCGGGGGGCGGGGAGCTGTTTTTT. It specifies CASRPGGGELFF.

CDR3 region: CASSLNRGRGKANYGYTF. CDR3 in DNA: TGTGCCAGCTCTTTGAATCGGGGCAGAGGGAAAGCTAACTATGGCTACACCTTC. The V gene is TRBV18, the J gene TRBJ1-2; TRBD1 is a possible D gene (5 bases). The CDR3 is made up of 18 amino acids. Germline-derived CDR1 and CDR2 are KGHSH and LQKENI. V lost 6 bases and J 0 bases, leaving 23 bases between the germline ends.